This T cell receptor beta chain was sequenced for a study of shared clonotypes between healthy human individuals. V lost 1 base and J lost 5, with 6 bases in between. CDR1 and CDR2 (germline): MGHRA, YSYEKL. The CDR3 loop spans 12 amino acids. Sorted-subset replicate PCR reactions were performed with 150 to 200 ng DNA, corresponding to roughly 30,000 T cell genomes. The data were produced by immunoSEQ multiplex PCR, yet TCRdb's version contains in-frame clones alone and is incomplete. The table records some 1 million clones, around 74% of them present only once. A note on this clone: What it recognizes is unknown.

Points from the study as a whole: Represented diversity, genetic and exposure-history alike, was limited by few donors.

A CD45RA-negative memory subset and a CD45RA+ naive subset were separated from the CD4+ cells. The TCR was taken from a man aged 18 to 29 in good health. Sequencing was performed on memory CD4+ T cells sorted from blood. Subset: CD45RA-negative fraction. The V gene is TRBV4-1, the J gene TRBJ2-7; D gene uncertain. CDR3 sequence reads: CASSQVFDEQYF. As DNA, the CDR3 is TGCGCCAGCAGCCAAGTATTTGACGAGCAGTACTTC.